Shown below are 32 T cell receptor beta chains from a single sample sequenced in a study of response to subunit inactivated influenza vaccine. TCRdb recomputed calls from the RT-PCR reads with MiXCR, one row per CDR3 protein. The sample yields 700,000 to 900,000 distinct CDR3 sequences, 21% seen once. The specimen comprised PBMCs from blood, sampled around 5 days after vaccination. The source is a man aged 45-60 years who received an inactivated influenza vaccine.

This chain links TRBV4-1 with TRBJ2-3; the D is unclear. This CDR3 is built from 16 residues. Trimming removed 0 bases from V and 2 bases from J, with 12 bases in between. Per the germline V gene, CDR1 is MGHRA and CDR2 is YSYEKL. The CDR3 loop is CASSQDPPQFTDTQYF. The CDR3 DNA sequence: TGCGCCAGCAGCCAAGATCCTCCACAGTTCACAGATACGCAGTATTTT.

CDR3: CASSEYGVGYEQYF. The CDR3 DNA sequence: TGCGCCAGCAGTGAATATGGGGTCGGGTACGAGCAGTACTTC. The gene calls are TRBV10-2 and TRBJ2-7; D is unresolved. The CDR3 runs 14 residues. Trimming pared 3 bases from V and 4 bases from J, leaving 13 bases between. Per the germline V gene, CDR1 is WSHSY and CDR2 is SAAADI.

The chain combines TRBV5-1 with TRBJ2-1, with a possible D match to TRBD1 (6 bases). V was shortened by 0 bases and J by 10 bases, with 8 bases between the two germline ends. This CDR3 has 12 amino acids. Germline CDR1 and CDR2: SGHRS and YFSETQ. CDR3 region: CASSLEGQEQFF. CDR3 DNA: TGCGCCAGCAGCTTGGAAGGACAGGAGCAGTTCTTC.

This clonotype has only a few counts. The chain employs TRBV5-4 and TRBJ2-7, with a possible D match to TRBD1 (6 bases). V lost 3 bases to trimming and J lost 5 bases, with 15 bases between them. Germline V CDR1 and CDR2: SGHNT, YYREEE (reference sequence). The CDR3 length is 14 residues. CDR3 residues: CASSSRGTPHEQYF. The DNA for the CDR3 is TGTGCCAGCAGCTCTAGGGGGACACCTCACGAGCAGTACTTC.

This clonotype was recorded at least ten times. This rearrangement joins TRBV5-1 to TRBJ2-1; D call uncertain. This CDR3 comprises 13 residues. The germline gives CDR1 SGHRS, CDR2 YFSETQ. The V gene lost 0 bases and the J gene lost 6 bases, with 7 bases spanning the gap. CDR3 in amino acids: CASSLAASNEQFF. CDR3 DNA: TGCGCCAGCAGCTTGGCCGCTAGCAATGAGCAGTTCTTC.

This clonotype was detected once. The CDR3 region has the DNA TGTGCCAGCAGCCAAGGCGACGGCGGCCAGTACTTC. Translating gives CASSQGDGGQYF. V usage is TRBV3-1 and J usage is TRBJ2-4; D not resolved. The CDR3 contains 12 residues. Germline values: CDR1 LGHDT, CDR2 YNNKEL (reference sequence). V was shortened by 1 base and J by 13 bases, with 11 bases between the two germline ends.

A few counts support this clonotype. Here the CDR3 reads CASYLVGVQETQYF. The CDR3 DNA is TGTGCCAGCTACCTAGTTGGGGTTCAAGAGACCCAGTACTTC. V gene TRBV5-6 combines with J gene TRBJ2-5; D is undetermined. V lost 7 bases, J lost 2 bases, and 15 bases lay in between. The CDR3 sequence is 14 residues long. Looked up from germline, CDR1 is SGHDT and CDR2 is YYEEEE.

The chain couples TRBV5-1 to TRBJ2-1; 10 bases agree with TRBD2. Germline trimming cut 1 base from V and 6 bases from J; bases unmatched to any gene: 7. Germline assignment: CDR1 SGHRS and CDR2 YFSETQ. This CDR3 comprises 16 residues. The CDR3 region is CASSLFPSGGSNEQFF. Here the CDR3 DNA reads TGCGCCAGCAGCTTGTTTCCTAGCGGGGGATCCAATGAGCAGTTCTTC.

The table lists this clonotype with a few counts. The chain uses TRBV18 and TRBJ2-7, with D hard to call. Germline V gene lookup returns CDR1 KGHSH and CDR2 LQKENI. V lost 2 bases and J lost 0, with 11 bases in between. The CDR3 covers 15 residues. The CDR3 spells CASSPERWSSYEQYF. The CDR3 bases are TGTGCCAGCTCACCAGAACGGTGGAGCTCCTACGAGCAGTACTTC.

This clonotype appeared many times. This chain joins TRBV29-1 and TRBJ1-2; D is ambiguous. Germline CDR1 and CDR2: SQVTM and ANQGSEA. Trimming shortened V by 6 bases and J by 5 bases, and 13 bases separated the two germline ends. This CDR3 contains 12 residues. The CDR3 region is CSVNRAEYGYTF. DNA for the CDR3: TGCAGCGTCAACCGGGCAGAGTATGGCTACACCTTC.

The CDR3 DNA follows: TGTGCCAGCAGTCAGCCCGGGAGACTAGCGGGGGAGCAGTTCTTC. Amino acid sequence: CASSQPGRLAGEQFF. The gene calls are TRBV12-3 or TRBV12-4 and TRBJ2-1; 11 positions agree with TRBD2. J was trimmed by 10 bases and V by 5 bases; bases with no gene match: 10. The CDR3 totals 15 residues.

The chain joins TRBV7-2 to TRBJ2-7; 10 bases are shared with TRBD1. With V trimmed by 5 bases and J by 0 bases, 4 bases remained unmatched. Germline V gives CDR1 SGHTA, CDR2 FQGNSA. CDR3 length: 15 amino acids. The CDR3 loop is CASSTDRGNSYEQYF. Written as DNA, the CDR3 is TGTGCCAGCAGCACGGACAGGGGGAACTCCTACGAGCAGTACTTC. Together with reference TRBV7-2 and TRBJ2-7, the CDR3 gives the full variable domain: GAGVSQSPSNKVTEKGKDVELRCDPISGHTALYWYRQSLGQGLEFLIYFQGNSAPDKSGLPSDRFSAERTGGSVSTLTIQRTQQEDSAVYLCASSTDRGNSYEQYFGPGTRLTVT.

This clonotype has just a few counts. The chain has TRBV20-1 and TRBJ2-3; 8 bases match TRBD2. The germline gives CDR1 DFQATT, CDR2 SNEGSKA (reference sequence). The length of the CDR3 is 12 residues. CDR3 region: CSGLATTDTQYF. CDR3 sequence (DNA): TGCAGCGGACTAGCAACTACAGATACGCAGTATTTT.

There are a few counts of this clonotype. The V gene is TRBV7-2, the J gene TRBJ2-7; D may be TRBD2 (5 bases). V shed 0 bases and J shed 7 bases, with 10 bases lying between them. The germline CDR1 and CDR2 sequences are SGHTA and FQGNSA. CDR3 length equals 13 residues. The chain's CDR3 is CASSLAYRGEQYF. The CDR3 DNA sequence: TGTGCCAGCAGCTTAGCATATCGCGGGGAGCAGTACTTC.

In DNA, the CDR3 is TGTGCCAGCAGTTTAGACGACAGGGGAGACCAAGAGACCCAGTACTTC. Translation gives CASSLDDRGDQETQYF. V gene TRBV12-3 or TRBV12-4 combines with J gene TRBJ2-5, with TRBD1 identical over 8 bases. The CDR3 is 16 amino acids. Trimming at V came to 1 base and at J to 0 bases, leaving 4 bases not matched to a gene.

This clonotype showed up many times. The rearrangement joins TRBV7-2 to TRBJ1-2, with D possibly being TRBD1 (6 bases). The CDR3 spans 13 residues. The V end was cut by 5 bases, the J end by 4 bases, with 11 bases between. CDR1 is SGHTA, CDR2 FQGNSA, per germline. The CDR3 sequence: CASSPQGFYGYTF. The CDR3 nucleotides read TGTGCCAGCAGCCCGCAGGGGTTCTATGGCTACACCTTC. Full variable domain (missing parts from reference TRBV7-2 and TRBJ1-2): GAGVSQSPSNKVTEKGKDVELRCDPISGHTALYWYRQSLGQGLEFLIYFQGNSAPDKSGLPSDRFSAERTGGSVSTLTIQRTQQEDSAVYLCASSPQGFYGYTFGSGTRLTVV.

This chain uses TRBV29-1 with TRBJ2-1; D is perhaps TRBD1 or TRBD2 (5 bases each). Germline values: CDR1 SQVTM, CDR2 ANQGSEA. V was clipped by 1 base and J by 4 bases, with 11 bases between them. The CDR3 covers 14 residues. CDR3 sequence (DNA): TGCAGCGTTGAAGTCCAGGGAGTGTACAATGAGCAGTTCTTC. Protein: CSVEVQGVYNEQFF.

As for this clonotype: One end of the junction fails to match germline, which may point to a read error. This chain connects TRBV24-1 to TRBJ2-5; 8 nucleotides line up with TRBD1. Looked up from germline, CDR1 is KGHDR and CDR2 is SFDVKD. The CDR3 is 15 amino acids. The CDR3 DNA is TGTGCCACCAGCGATTCGGGCAGGGGGCGAGAGACCCAGTACTTC. Translating it yields CATSDSGRGRETQYF.

The J gene is TRBJ2-1, the V gene TRBV30; the D gene is possibly TRBD2 (6 bases). The CDR3 contains 18 residues. With 0 bases removed from V and 3 bases from J, the gap between germline ends came to 21 bases. Germline-derived CDR1 and CDR2 are GTSNPN and SVGIG (reference sequence). The DNA of the CDR3 is TGTGCCTGGAGTGTACTTCGGGGCGGGGAAAGACTCTACAATGAGCAGTTCTTC. As protein: CAWSVLRGGERLYNEQFF.

This clonotype was observed at least ten times. J is TRBJ2-1 and V is TRBV20-1; 9 nucleotides line up with TRBD2. The CDR3 length is 14 residues. CDR1 is DFQATT and CDR2 is SNEGSKA in the germline V gene (reference sequence). V shed 4 bases and J 7 bases; nucleotides not matched to a gene: 8. CDR3 residues: CSATAREGGNEQFF. CDR3 DNA sequence: TGCAGTGCTACGGCGCGGGAGGGCGGGAATGAGCAGTTCTTC.

This clonotype was counted ten times or more. The chain is built from TRBV9 and TRBJ2-1, with 9 bases aligning to TRBD2. V lost 3 bases and J lost 9; bases outside the gene matches: 10. The CDR3 extends over 15 amino acids. Germline values: CDR1 SGDLS, CDR2 YYNGEE. The CDR3 sequence is CASSAAGTSHSEQFF. The CDR3 nucleotides read TGTGCCAGCAGCGCCGCCGGGACTAGCCACAGTGAGCAGTTCTTC.

The V call is TRBV20-1, the J call TRBJ2-2; 13 nucleotides line up with TRBD2. This CDR3 is 17 amino acids long. Germline trimming cut 0 bases from V and 3 bases from J; bases unmatched to any gene: 4. The germline gives CDR1 DFQATT, CDR2 SNEGSKA (reference sequence). In DNA form, the CDR3 reads TGCAGTGCTAGAGATCGGACTAGCGGGAGACACACCGGGGAGCTGTTTTTT. Translated, it gives CSARDRTSGRHTGELFF.

This clonotype was detected a few times. This rearrangement joins TRBV15 to TRBJ2-3, with 8 bases lining up with TRBD1. The trim removed 5 bases at V and 0 bases at J, leaving 4 bases unmatched. This CDR3 contains 15 residues. Germline V lookup: CDR1 LNHNV, CDR2 YYDKDF (reference sequence). The CDR3: CATSRTGISTDTQYF. For the CDR3, the DNA is TGTGCCACCAGCCGGACAGGGATTAGCACAGATACGCAGTATTTT.

This clonotype has at least ten counts. The V gene is TRBV6-1, the J gene TRBJ2-2; perhaps TRBD1 as D (7 bases). V shed 10 bases and J shed 2 bases, with 11 bases lying between them. The CDR3 extends over 13 amino acids. From germline, CDR1 is MNHNS and CDR2 SASEGT. CDR3 region: CATGDRNTGELFF. The CDR3 nucleotides are TGTGCCACGGGGGACAGAAACACCGGGGAGCTGTTTTTT.

This clonotype was seen only a few times. This chain joins TRBV29-1 and TRBJ2-7; D might be TRBD2 (6 bases). Trimming shortened V by 7 bases and J by 2 bases, and 18 bases separated the two germline ends. CDR1 is SQVTM and CDR2 is ANQGSEA in the germline V gene. CDR3 length: 14 residues. The CDR3 bases are TGCAGCGCCCAGAGGGGACTGCCACCCTACGAGCAGTACTTC. Amino acids: CSAQRGLPPYEQYF.

This rearrangement joins TRBV28 to TRBJ2-7; D is ambiguous. From germline, CDR1 is MDHEN and CDR2 SYDVKM. V was cut by 5 bases and J by 2 bases, with 19 bases left in between. The CDR3 loop spans 16 amino acids. The CDR3 loop reads CASSPPRATFTYEQYF. CDR3 nucleotides: TGTGCCAGCAGTCCCCCCCGGGCGACTTTCACCTACGAGCAGTACTTC.

This clonotype was found a few times. The rearrangement uses TRBV7-8 and TRBJ1-2, with a weak D call TRBD1 (6 bases). V was shortened by 6 bases and J by 6 bases, with 20 bases between the two germline ends. CDR1 and CDR2 from the germline V gene are SGHVS and FQNEAQ. The CDR3 totals 15 residues. DNA of the CDR3: TGTGCCAGCAGTCAAATCGGGCAGGGGAGGGATGGCTACACCTTC. Its translation is CASSQIGQGRDGYTF.

This clonotype was detected only a few times. The chain recombines TRBV20-1 with TRBJ2-7, with 10 positions matching TRBD2. CDR3 length: 14 residues. V lost 3 bases to trimming and J lost 3 bases; unmatched junction nucleotides: 5. In germline, CDR1 is DFQATT, CDR2 SNEGSKA (reference sequence). The CDR3 DNA sequence: TGCAGTGCTAGGTACCCTAGCGGGGGCTACGAGCAGTACTTC. Protein product: CSARYPSGGYEQYF.

This clonotype was counted a few times. V is TRBV18 and J is TRBJ1-1; D may be TRBD1 (5 bases). The CDR3 runs 14 residues. The ends were cut back, 3 bases at V and 0 bases at J, with 8 bases in the middle. Germline CDR1 reads KGHSH; CDR2 reads LQKENI. CDR3 amino acids: CASSPGALNTEAFF. CDR3 nucleotides: TGTGCCAGCTCACCCGGGGCTTTGAACACTGAAGCTTTCTTT.

The chain carries TRBV11-2 and TRBJ1-4, with D perhaps TRBD1 (6 bases). Trimming pared 5 bases from V and 0 bases from J, leaving 13 bases between. Germline-derived CDR1 and CDR2 are SGHAT and FQNNGV. The CDR3 has 16 amino acids. This CDR3 reads CASSLGTTPTNEKLFF. The CDR3 coding sequence is TGTGCCAGCAGCCTAGGGACAACCCCAACTAATGAAAAACTGTTTTTT.

The chain has TRBV24-1 and TRBJ1-5; D may be TRBD1 (5 bases). The germline V gene has CDR1 KGHDR and CDR2 SFDVKD. The V end was cut by 3 bases, the J end by 6 bases, with 11 bases between. CDR3 length: 14 residues. In DNA form, the CDR3 reads TGTGCCACCAGTGATGGCAGGGCCGGTCAGCCCCAGCATTTT. Amino acid sequence: CATSDGRAGQPQHF.

The chain has TRBV7-9 and TRBJ1-5; possibly TRBD1 for D (6 bases). Germline assignment: CDR1 SEHNR and CDR2 FQNEAQ (reference sequence). CDR3 length equals 14 residues. V was pared by 5 bases and J by 3 bases, with 11 bases between. As DNA, the CDR3 is TGTGCCAGCAGCCCGTGGGACAACAATCAGCCCCAGCATTTT. It encodes CASSPWDNNQPQHF. Complete variable domain (other parts from reference TRBV7-9 and TRBJ1-5): DTGVSQNPRHKITKRGQNVTFRCDPISEHNRLYWYRQTLGQGPEFLTYFQNEAQLEKSRLLSDRFSAERPKGSFSTLEIQRTEQGDSAMYLCASSPWDNNQPQHFGDGTRLSIL.